This passage covers 17 T cell receptor beta chains from one sample sequenced in a study of cytomegalovirus exposure and HLA in healthy donors. The PCR ran on 60 Vbeta and 13 Jbeta primers. Generated by immunoSEQ multiplex PCR, the TCRdb table keeps only in-frame clones and is missing some. The sample holds around 110,000 clones, 65% to 85% seen once. The sequenced sample was PBMCs. These receptors were collected from a male donor in good health and CMV-seropositive.

The chain links TRBV30 to TRBJ2-5; 11 nucleotides line up with TRBD1. CDR3 length: 14 amino acids. After removal of 3 bases from V and 5 bases from J, the junction contained 5 bases not matched to a gene. Germline values: CDR1 GTSNPN, CDR2 SVGIG (reference sequence). The CDR3 is CAWRGQGAYETQYF. DNA of the CDR3: TGTGCCTGGAGAGGACAGGGGGCATACGAGACCCAGTACTTC. Full variable domain (rest looked up from reference TRBV30 and TRBJ2-5): SQTIHQWPATLVQPVGSPLSLECTVEGTSNPNLYWYRQAAGRGLQLLFYSVGIGQISSEVPQNLSASRPQDRQFILSSKKLLLSDSGFYLCAWRGQGAYETQYFGPGTRLLVL.

CDR3: CASSSGGSTYEQYF. In DNA form, the CDR3 reads TGTGCCAGCAGCTCAGGGGGCAGCACCTACGAGCAGTACTTC. The chain combines TRBV5-4 with TRBJ2-7; TRBD1 agrees at 8 bases. CDR1 and CDR2 (germline): SGHNT, YYREEE (reference sequence). V lost 3 bases, J lost 2 bases, and 4 bases stayed unmatched. The CDR3 has 14 amino acids.

V gene TRBV14 combines with J gene TRBJ2-1; TRBD2 is a possible D gene (5 bases). CDR3 length: 16 amino acids. Trimming left V 3 bases short and J 4 bases short, with 16 bases between. Per the germline V gene, CDR1 is SGHDN and CDR2 is FVKESK. The CDR3 DNA reads as TGTGCCAGCAGCCAGAGCGGCGCCAGGACTTACAATGAGCAGTTCTTC. Translated: CASSQSGARTYNEQFF.

This chain connects TRBV29-1 to TRBJ1-4, with 11 positions matching TRBD1. CDR1 is SQVTM, CDR2 ANQGSEA, per germline. V lost 4 bases and J lost 3; bases outside the gene matches: 4. The CDR3 covers 15 residues. In DNA, the CDR3 is TGCAGCGTTGGGGACAGGGGGAAAGCTAATGAAAAACTGTTTTTT. This sequence encodes CSVGDRGKANEKLFF. Filled out from reference TRBV29-1 and TRBJ1-4, the complete variable domain reads SAVISQKPSRDICQRGTSLTIQCQVDSQVTMMFWYRQQPGQSLTLIATANQGSEATYESGFVIDKFPISRPNLTFSTLTVSNMSPEDSSIYLCSVGDRGKANEKLFFGSGTQLSVL.

CDR3 sequence: CASRNSGGAGETQYF. DNA of the CDR3: TGCGCCAGCAGAAATAGCGGGGGGGCCGGGGAGACCCAGTACTTC. This sequence joins TRBV4-1 and TRBJ2-5, with 11 bases lining up with TRBD2. Germline V gene lookup returns CDR1 MGHRA and CDR2 YSYEKL. CDR3 length: 15 amino acids. V dropped 6 bases and J dropped 5; count of bases not matched to a gene: 8.

The rearrangement joins TRBV6-5 to TRBJ1-3; possible D gene TRBD1, 6 bases. V lost 6 bases and J 0 bases, leaving 12 bases between the germline ends. This CDR3 is built from 15 residues. Germline V gene sequence: CDR1 MNHEY, CDR2 SVGAGI. The CDR3 region is CASSRYRASGNTIYF. In DNA, the CDR3 is TGTGCCAGCAGCCGTTACAGGGCCTCTGGAAACACCATATATTTT.

The V call is TRBV30, the J call TRBJ1-3; 9 bases are a match to TRBD1. Germline V CDR1 and CDR2: GTSNPN, SVGIG (reference sequence). This CDR3 has 14 amino acids. J gave up 0 bases and V 4 bases, and 1 base lay outside the gene matches. CDR3 loop: CAWMDRGSGNTIYF. The CDR3, as DNA: TGTGCCTGGATGGACAGGGGCTCTGGAAACACCATATATTTT.

V and J are TRBV7-2 and TRBJ2-3; no reliable D call. The V end was cut by 8 bases, the J end by 7 bases, with 16 bases between. This CDR3 spans 13 amino acids. Germline V gene lookup returns CDR1 SGHTA and CDR2 FQGNSA. CDR3 in amino acids: CASRPPRANTQYF. The CDR3 DNA follows: TGTGCCAGCCGACCTCCCCGAGCGAATACGCAGTATTTT.

The V and J genes are TRBV11-2 and TRBJ1-4, with 10 nucleotides matching TRBD1. The ends lost 3 bases at V and 1 base at J; junction bases unmatched: 8. This CDR3 spans 18 amino acids. Germline V gene data show CDR1 as SGHAT and CDR2 as FQNNGV. CDR3 region: CASSLGQGLVGTNEKLFF. The CDR3 bases are TGTGCCAGCAGCTTGGGACAGGGGTTGGTTGGAACTAATGAAAAACTGTTTTTT.

The rearrangement uses TRBV29-1 and TRBJ2-7, with D maybe TRBD2 (6 bases). Germline loops: CDR1 SQVTM, CDR2 ANQGSEA. The CDR3 covers 15 residues. V dropped 4 bases and J dropped 5 bases, with 21 bases sitting between them. CDR3 protein: CSVVLAGPVPDEQYF. The CDR3 DNA reads as TGCAGCGTTGTTTTGGCGGGACCGGTCCCCGACGAGCAGTACTTC.

The V gene is TRBV6-5, the J gene TRBJ1-2; TRBD1 matches 11 bases. Unmatched junction bases numbered 4, after V lost 6 bases and J lost 4 bases. The CDR3 runs 14 residues. CDR1 is MNHEY, CDR2 SVGAGI, per germline. CDR3 DNA sequence: TGTGCCAGCAGACCGGACAGGGGGCTCTATGGCTACACCTTC. It encodes CASRPDRGLYGYTF.

This clone was detected only a few times. This chain links TRBV5-4 with TRBJ2-3; 14 positions match TRBD2. CDR3 length equals 16 residues. Losses at the gene ends were 4 bases for V and 5 bases for J; bases not matched to a gene: 6. The germline V gene encodes CDR1 SGHNT and CDR2 YYREEE (reference sequence). This CDR3 is CASSSRLAGGEDTQYF. The CDR3 DNA reads TGTGCCAGCAGCAGCCGACTAGCGGGGGGGGAAGATACGCAGTATTTT.

This chain uses TRBV7-2 with TRBJ2-1; D might be TRBD2 (6 bases). Per the germline V gene, CDR1 is SGHTA and CDR2 is FQGNSA. The CDR3 covers 17 residues. V lost 5 bases to trimming and J lost 1 base, with 18 bases between them. The CDR3 reads CASSPPRSGDSYNEQFF. CDR3 nucleotides: TGTGCCAGCAGCCCCCCGCGTAGCGGTGATTCCTACAATGAGCAGTTCTTC.

The chain couples TRBV11-2 to TRBJ1-1; D might be TRBD1 (6 bases). Trimming removed 5 bases from V and 1 base from J, with 11 bases in between. The CDR3 is 14 residues long. Germline assignment: CDR1 SGHAT and CDR2 FQNNGV. The CDR3 coding sequence is TGTGCCAGCAGCCCCACGGGACAGAACACTGAAGCTTTCTTT. It encodes CASSPTGQNTEAFF.

The rearrangement uses TRBV27 and TRBJ2-7, with 7 bases aligning to TRBD2. This CDR3 region has 15 residues. V trimming: 4 bases; J trimming: 2 bases; junction bases outside the gene matches: 8. Germline V gene data show CDR1 as MNHEY and CDR2 as SMNVEV (reference sequence). The CDR3 DNA sequence: TGTGCCAGCAGTTCTCCGGGACTACCTACCTACGAGCAGTACTTC. Translating it yields CASSSPGLPTYEQYF.

In this sample, this clone turned up a few times. The V call is TRBV28, the J call TRBJ2-6; 7 nucleotides match TRBD2. The CDR3 is made up of 17 amino acids. The germline V gene encodes CDR1 MDHEN and CDR2 SYDVKM. With 6 bases clipped from V and 4 bases from J, the junction kept 12 bases outside the gene matches. The CDR3 nucleotides are TGTGCCAGCAGCCGGATGGGAGGGGTAACAGGGGCCAACGTCCTGACTTTC. Translating it yields CASSRMGGVTGANVLTF. The whole variable domain, remainder taken from reference TRBV28 and TRBJ2-6, is DVKVTQSSRYLVKRTGEKVFLECVQDMDHENMFWYRQDPGLGLRLIYFSYDVKMKEKGDIPEGYSVSREKKERFSLILESASTNQTSMYLCASSRMGGVTGANVLTFGAGSRLTVL.

This rearrangement joins TRBV19 to TRBJ2-7; a possible D gene is TRBD1 (6 bases). CDR1 is LNHDA and CDR2 is SQIVND in the germline V gene (reference sequence). The CDR3 is 15 residues long. V lost 3 bases to trimming and J lost 2 bases, with 14 bases between them. CDR3 sequence: CASSIPPAGAYEQYF. The CDR3 bases are TGTGCCAGTAGTATTCCCCCGGCAGGGGCCTACGAGCAGTACTTC.